This TCR beta chain was captured by sequencing in a study of control samples from healthy donors and cancer patients. CDR3 length: 19 residues. Germline V gene sequence: CDR1 SGHVS, CDR2 FNYEAQ. Unmatched junction bases numbered 19, after V lost 3 bases and J lost 3 bases. The repertoire was sequenced with immunoSEQ multiplex PCR; TCRdb's copy has only in-frame clones and lacks some. The sample yields over 80,000 clones, 75% to 85% seen once. The genes are TRBV7-6 and TRBJ1-2; 7 nucleotides agree with TRBD1. The TCR originated in a young woman in good health. The material sequenced was blood. The CDR3 protein is CASSLGWTGERGRDYGYTF. Here the CDR3 DNA reads TGTGCCAGCAGCTTGGGATGGACAGGAGAGAGGGGGAGGGACTATGGCTACACCTTC.